This T cell receptor (beta chain) appears in the sequencing data of a study of siplizumab effects on memory and regulatory T cells. TCR templates numbering approximately 9.3 x 10^4 were assayed per sample. Sequencing used immunoSEQ multiplex PCR; TCRdb keeps in-frame clones, though not all of them. Of roughly 26,000 clones in the sample, 80% to 90% were seen once. With 3 bases removed from V and 0 bases from J, the gap between germline ends came to 11 bases. Germline CDR1 ENHRY, CDR2 SYGVKD. The CDR3 consists of 16 residues. A word on this clone: Its target is unknown.

A few donor pairs also had unstimulated CD4+ and CD8+ naive and memory subsets sequenced. Study-level findings and limits: Sequences below about 10^-5 frequency were poorly captured, and few alloreactive clones mapped to unstimulated subsets. Naive T cells were seemingly more diverse than memory cells, and major contributions to the alloresponse seemed to be made by them.

The sequence derives from a human donor in good health. Sequencing input: memory CD4+ T cells sorted from blood. The chain uses TRBV10-3 and TRBJ1-4; D gene ambiguous. This CDR3 reads CAISDSRGATNEKLFF. The CDR3 DNA follows: TGTGCCATCAGTGATTCGCGGGGTGCAACTAATGAAAAACTGTTTTTT.